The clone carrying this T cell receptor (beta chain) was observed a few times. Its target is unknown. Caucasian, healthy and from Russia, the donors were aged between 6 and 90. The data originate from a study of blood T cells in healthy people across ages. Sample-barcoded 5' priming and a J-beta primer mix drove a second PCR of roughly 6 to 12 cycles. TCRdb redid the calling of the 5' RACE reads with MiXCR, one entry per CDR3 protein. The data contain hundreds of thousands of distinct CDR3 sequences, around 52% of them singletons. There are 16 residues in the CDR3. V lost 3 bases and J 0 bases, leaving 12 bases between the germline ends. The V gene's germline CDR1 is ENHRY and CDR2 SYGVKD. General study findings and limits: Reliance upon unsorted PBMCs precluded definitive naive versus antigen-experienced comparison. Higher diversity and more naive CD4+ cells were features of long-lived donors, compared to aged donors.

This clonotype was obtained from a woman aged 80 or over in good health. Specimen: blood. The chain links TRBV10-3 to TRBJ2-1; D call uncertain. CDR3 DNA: TGTGCCATCAGTGACGTAGGGCGAAGCTCCTACAATGAGCAGTTCTTC. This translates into CAISDVGRSSYNEQFF.